Reported below is one T cell receptor beta chain. Genomic DNA provided the template from which TCR beta VDJ and CDR3 profiles were obtained. TCRdb recomputed calls from the reads with MiXCR, one row per CDR3 protein. The data show 200,000 to 250,000 distinct CDR3 sequences, over 55% seen once. These data belong to a study of CD8+CD57+ T cells in acquired aplastic anemia. The authors sequenced patients whose flow cytometry had shown CD8+CD57+ cell expansion. Looked up from germline, CDR1 is DFQATT and CDR2 is SNEGSKA (reference sequence). V lost 1 base to trimming and J lost 7 bases; unmatched junction nucleotides: 7. This CDR3 contains 14 residues.

This rearrangement joins TRBV20-1 to TRBJ2-1; TRBD2 aligns across 7 bases. The receptor comes from a human donor with aplastic anemia. The sample comprised sorted CD4+, CD8+, or CD8+CD57+ T cells (not recorded which) from PBMCs. For the CDR3, the DNA is TGCAGTGCTAGAGGGAGGGAGGGCCGGAATGAGCAGTTCTTC. It specifies CSARGREGRNEQFF.